The next 20 T cell receptor beta chains were all read from a single sample in a study of T cell changes during pregnancy in multiple sclerosis. The method was immunoSEQ multiplex PCR; TCRdb's version includes in-frame clones alone and lacks a portion of them. The sample includes 84,000 or so clones, 94% of them seen just once. The sequences come from peripheral blood, collected in the third trimester of pregnancy. The receptors come from a female donor with multiple sclerosis, enrolled in a pregnancy study.

This chain links TRBV5-4 with TRBJ2-3; possibly TRBD1 for D (5 bases). Germline V gives CDR1 SGHNT, CDR2 YYREEE (reference sequence). The ends were cut back, 5 bases at V and 0 bases at J, with 19 bases in the middle. This CDR3 has 17 residues. The CDR3 region is CASRPPTGGRSTDTQYF. As DNA, the CDR3 is TGTGCCAGCAGGCCTCCCACAGGTGGACGGAGCACAGATACGCAGTATTTT.

This clone was counted once. V is TRBV19 and J is TRBJ2-7; D possibly corresponds to TRBD2 (6 bases). Germline assignment: CDR1 LNHDA and CDR2 SQIVND (reference sequence). This CDR3 region has 15 residues. V gave up 3 bases and J gave up 2 bases, with 14 bases separating them. This CDR3 is CASSILAEGPYEQYF. In nucleotides, the CDR3 is TGTGCCAGTAGTATTTTAGCGGAGGGGCCCTACGAGCAGTACTTC.

V is TRBV5-1 and J is TRBJ2-7; possibly TRBD2 for D (6 bases). The CDR3 consists of 14 residues. Germline V CDR1 and CDR2: SGHRS, YFSETQ. Trimming shortened V by 6 bases and J by 3 bases, and 16 bases separated the two germline ends. Written as DNA, the CDR3 is TGCGCCAGCACCCTGAGGGGAGGCAACTACGAGCAGTACTTC. It is translated as CASTLRGGNYEQYF.

The V call is TRBV7-9, the J call TRBJ2-1; TRBD2 agrees at 7 bases. This CDR3 has 14 residues. CDR1 SEHNR and CDR2 FQNEAQ come from the germline V gene (reference sequence). With 2 bases clipped from V and 9 bases from J, the junction kept 7 bases outside the gene matches. In DNA, the CDR3 is TGTGCCAGCAGCTTAATGGCGGGAGCAACTGAGCAGTTCTTC. Residues: CASSLMAGATEQFF.

The chain carries TRBV18 and TRBJ2-7; 8 bases are shared with TRBD1. The V segment lost 3 bases and the J segment 6 bases; nucleotides outside the gene matches: 1. The V gene's germline CDR1 is KGHSH and CDR2 LQKENI. There are 12 residues in the CDR3. The CDR3 DNA is TGTGCCAGCTCACCCGGACAGGGCGAGCAGTACTTC. This translates into CASSPGQGEQYF.

This clone was counted once. The rearrangement joins TRBV19 to TRBJ2-7, with D perhaps matching TRBD1 (6 bases). The CDR3 contains 16 residues. V was trimmed by 6 bases and J by 0 bases, leaving 18 bases between them. Germline V gives CDR1 LNHDA, CDR2 SQIVND (reference sequence). Written as DNA, the CDR3 is TGTGCCAGTAGCCTGGGGGCAGATTCCTTCTCCTACGAGCAGTACTTC. Its translation is CASSLGADSFSYEQYF.

The chain joins TRBV19 to TRBJ1-2; maybe TRBD1 (6 bases). V lost 3 bases to trimming and J lost 0 bases, with 11 bases between them. Germline V gene sequence: CDR1 LNHDA, CDR2 SQIVND (reference sequence). This CDR3 is built from 15 residues. Here the CDR3 DNA reads TGTGCCAGTAGTATTCAGGGGAATACTAACTATGGCTACACCTTC. It yields the protein CASSIQGNTNYGYTF.

The rearrangement links TRBV6-1 to TRBJ2-1, with 10 bases lining up with TRBD2. There are 16 residues in the CDR3. CDR1 and CDR2 from the germline V gene are MNHNS and SASEGT. V gave up 4 bases and J gave up 5 bases; unmatched junction bases: 8. CDR3 in DNA: TGTGCCAGCAGTGTCTGGATAGCGGGAGGAAACAATGAGCAGTTCTTC. It encodes CASSVWIAGGNNEQFF.

This clone has a single count. The chain combines TRBV15 with TRBJ2-7, with no clear D. V lost 0 bases, J lost 7 bases, and 10 bases lay in between. Germline CDR1 reads LNHNV; CDR2 reads YYDKDF (reference sequence). The CDR3 runs 13 residues. The CDR3 DNA reads TGTGCCACCAGCAGAGATCTTTTCGTTGAGCAGTACTTC. Its protein is CATSRDLFVEQYF.

This sequence joins TRBV30 and TRBJ1-4; D is unresolved. Germline values: CDR1 GTSNPN, CDR2 SVGIG (reference sequence). The CDR3 is 15 residues long. V shed 3 bases and J shed 3 bases, with 14 bases lying between them. The CDR3, as DNA: TGTGCCTGGAGAAGAGGGAGGTTGGCTAATGAAAAACTGTTTTTT. Translated, it gives CAWRRGRLANEKLFF.

The chain links TRBV21-1 to TRBJ2-6; the table's D call, TRBD2, has no DNA check behind it. TRBV21-1 is flagged as a pseudogene. The CDR3 extends over 15 amino acids. In nucleotides, the CDR3 is TGTGCCAGCAGCAAAGCGCGGGGAGCAGGTGGCGTCCTGACTTTC. Translating gives CASSKARGAGGVLTF.

The chain has TRBV6-1 and TRBJ1-5; D remains ambiguous. Per the germline V gene, CDR1 is MNHNS and CDR2 is SASEGT. Trimming took 3 bases from V and 2 from J, leaving 11 bases between them. This CDR3 has 15 residues. The CDR3 region has the DNA TGTGCCAGCAGTGAGACGTACGGGGGCAATCAGCCCCAGCATTTT. Translating gives CASSETYGGNQPQHF.

The chain uses TRBV9 and TRBJ1-1, with D possibly being TRBD1 (5 bases). Per germline, CDR1 SGDLS and CDR2 YYNGEE. The V end was cut by 1 base, the J end by 1 base, with 14 bases between. This CDR3 comprises 16 residues. The CDR3 DNA sequence: TGTGCCAGCAGCGTACGACAGATTACCCCGAACACTGAAGCTTTCTTT. This codes for CASSVRQITPNTEAFF. Looking up the rest from reference TRBV9 and TRBJ1-1 gives the full variable domain: DSGVTQTPKHLITATGQRVTLRCSPRSGDLSVYWYQQSLDQGLQFLIQYYNGEERAKGNILERFSAQQFPDLHSELNLSSLELGDSALYFCASSVRQITPNTEAFFGQGTRLTVV.

The chain employs TRBV30 and TRBJ2-7; 9 nucleotides line up with TRBD1. CDR3 length: 15 residues. Unmatched junction bases numbered 10, after V lost 4 bases and J lost 3 bases. Germline V lookup: CDR1 GTSNPN, CDR2 SVGIG (reference sequence). CDR3 sequence reads: CAWKNGQGQVYEQYF. The CDR3 nucleotides are TGTGCCTGGAAGAACGGACAGGGGCAAGTCTACGAGCAGTACTTC. The whole variable domain, filled in from reference TRBV30 and TRBJ2-7, reads SQTIHQWPATLVQPVGSPLSLECTVEGTSNPNLYWYRQAAGRGLQLLFYSVGIGQISSEVPQNLSASRPQDRQFILSSKKLLLSDSGFYLCAWKNGQGQVYEQYFGPGTRLTVT.

CDR3 nucleotides: TGCAGCGTTGTACAGGGCCCGGCCAACGTCCTGACTTTC. Protein sequence: CSVVQGPANVLTF. The rearrangement uses TRBV29-1 and TRBJ2-6, with a possible D match to TRBD1 (6 bases). V was clipped by 4 bases and J by 6 bases, with 10 bases between them. CDR3 length: 13 amino acids. Germline CDR1 SQVTM, CDR2 ANQGSEA.

The chain recombines TRBV2 with TRBJ1-2; D possibly corresponds to TRBD1 (6 bases). Germline V CDR1 and CDR2: SNHLY, FYNNEI. The CDR3 length is 13 residues. V shed 7 bases and J shed 7 bases, with 16 bases lying between them. The CDR3 nucleotides are TGTGCCAGCAACGATGGACAGCCTGGTGGCTACACCTTC. As protein: CASNDGQPGGYTF.

The rearrangement links TRBV9 to TRBJ2-2; maybe TRBD2 (5 bases). V was trimmed by 0 bases and J by 2 bases, leaving 14 bases between them. The CDR3 consists of 17 residues. Germline assignment: CDR1 SGDLS and CDR2 YYNGEE. In nucleotides, the CDR3 is TGTGCCAGCAGCGTAGCACTAGAACTAGATAACACCGGGGAGCTGTTTTTT. This gives the protein CASSVALELDNTGELFF.

This clone was detected only once. The chain employs TRBV5-1 and TRBJ2-5; TRBD1 agrees at 7 bases. This CDR3 spans 14 amino acids. Germline V lookup: CDR1 SGHRS, CDR2 YFSETQ. The trim removed 4 bases at V and 2 bases at J, leaving 5 bases unmatched. The CDR3: CASSPGTVQETQYF. DNA of the CDR3: TGCGCCAGCAGCCCCGGGACAGTACAAGAGACCCAGTACTTC.

This clone was counted a single time. The chain joins TRBV30 to TRBJ2-3, with D maybe TRBD2 (6 bases). The CDR3 extends over 17 amino acids. The germline V and J ends were trimmed by 0 bases and 0 bases, with 16 bases remaining between them. The germline V gene encodes CDR1 GTSNPN and CDR2 SVGIG (reference sequence). The CDR3 sequence is CAWSVPGLASSTDTQYF. The CDR3 DNA sequence: TGTGCCTGGAGTGTACCAGGCCTAGCGTCTAGCACAGATACGCAGTATTTT.

A single count supports this clone. V usage is TRBV2 and J usage is TRBJ1-1; D not certain. The CDR3 runs to 13 residues. Germline assignment: CDR1 SNHLY and CDR2 FYNNEI. V was trimmed by 2 bases and J by 1 base, leaving 5 bases between them. The CDR3 nucleotides read TGTGCCAGCAGTGAACTCCCGAACACTGAAGCTTTCTTT. This sequence encodes CASSELPNTEAFF.